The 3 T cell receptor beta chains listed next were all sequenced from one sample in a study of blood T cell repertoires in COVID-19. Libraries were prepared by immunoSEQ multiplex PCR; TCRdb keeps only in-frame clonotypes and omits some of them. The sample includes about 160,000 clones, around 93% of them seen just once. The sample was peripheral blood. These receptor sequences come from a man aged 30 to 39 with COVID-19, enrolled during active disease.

The CDR3 reads CASSLALTSGGTDTQYF. In nucleotides, the CDR3 is TGCGCCAGCAGCTTGGCCCTGACTAGCGGGGGCACAGATACGCAGTATTTT. The J gene is TRBJ2-3, the V gene TRBV5-1, with TRBD2 matching over 11 bases. The ends lost 0 bases at V and 1 base at J; junction bases unmatched: 4. This CDR3 has 17 amino acids. The germline CDR1 and CDR2 sequences are SGHRS and YFSETQ.

The CDR3 region has the DNA TGCGCCAGCAGCTTGGGGGCTAGCGTGCGGGAGACCCAGTACTTC. Encoded protein: CASSLGASVRETQYF. The chain couples TRBV5-1 to TRBJ2-5; weak D call: TRBD2 (6 bases). CDR3 length: 15 residues. CDR1 is SGHRS and CDR2 is YFSETQ in the germline V gene. Trimming pared 0 bases from V and 5 bases from J, leaving 14 bases between.

Here the CDR3 reads CASSQGGQGYTGELFF. The CDR3 DNA is TGTGCCAGCAGCCAAGGAGGACAGGGTTACACCGGGGAGCTGTTTTTT. The chain employs TRBV27 and TRBJ2-2; 8 positions agree with TRBD1. The V and J ends lost 6 bases and 3 bases, in that order; junction bases with no gene match: 9. Germline loops: CDR1 MNHEY, CDR2 SMNVEV (reference sequence). The CDR3 runs to 16 residues.